Listed here is a single TCR beta chain. The ends lost 2 bases at V and 4 bases at J; junction bases unmatched: 7. The germline CDR1 and CDR2 sequences are MNHNS and SASEGT. This CDR3 comprises 15 residues. Measured with immunoSEQ multiplex PCR; TCRdb has only the in-frame clones, and not every one. The table shows 20,000 to 25,000 clones, with approximately 90% occurring only once. This record comes from a study of OX40 agonist ivuxolimab in advanced cancers. Study in general: Ivuxolimab, an agonistic anti-OX40 (CD134) antibody, was given to patients.

The sample here was CD4+ or CD8+ T cells sorted from blood, taken in a trial of the OX40 agonist ivuxolimab. The chain couples TRBV6-1 to TRBJ2-7, with 8 positions matching TRBD2. The receptor's source is an adult with an advanced solid tumor such as melanoma, head and neck, liver or kidney cancer. In nucleotides, the CDR3 is TGTGCCAGCAGTGAAACGGGAGGGCCTATGTACGAGCAGTACTTC. This gives the protein CASSETGGPMYEQYF.